The present T cell receptor beta chain was sequenced within a study of T cell changes during pregnancy in multiple sclerosis. Clones were sequenced by immunoSEQ multiplex PCR, and TCRdb holds only the in-frame ones, with some missing. The sample holds about 70,000 clones, 75% to 95% seen once. This CDR3 has 16 amino acids. Trimming at V came to 7 bases and at J to 2 bases, leaving 5 bases not matched to a gene. Germline lookup yields CDR1 MDHEN and CDR2 SYDVKM. The J gene is TRBJ2-6, the V gene TRBV28; 10 bases agree with TRBD1. The clonotype originates from a female donor with multiple sclerosis, enrolled in a pregnancy study. The starting material was peripheral blood, obtained in the first trimester of pregnancy. The chain's CDR3 is CASTEDRGAGANVLTF. CDR3 coding DNA: TGTGCCAGCACCGAGGACAGGGGGGCTGGGGCCAACGTCCTGACTTTC.